In its sample, the clone carrying this T cell receptor beta chain was seen many times. One entry per CDR3 protein results from TCRdb running MiXCR on the reads. The sample lists 150,000 to 200,000 distinct CDR3 sequences; approximately 17% were seen once. This sample is part of a study of T cell repertoires in cytomegalovirus infection. Germline V CDR1 and CDR2: SGHVS, FQNEAQ. J lost 4 bases, V lost 5 bases, and 10 bases had no gene match. This CDR3 region has 16 residues. The gene calls are TRBV7-8 and TRBJ2-5, with 10 positions matching TRBD1. The receptor's source is a human donor in good health (CMV status not recorded). Some clones in this sample may be carry-over from other donors' samples. The sample consisted of CD8+ T cells from PBMCs. The CDR3 loop is CASSPGTGVGVETQYF. The CDR3 nucleotides read TGTGCCAGCAGCCCTGGGACAGGGGTTGGCGTAGAGACCCAGTACTTC.